The 21 T cell receptor beta chains in this list originate from one sample, sequenced in a study of blood T cell repertoires in COVID-19. The protocol was immunoSEQ multiplex PCR, while the TCRdb copy is restricted to in-frame clones and leaves out a portion. The profile shows about 78,000 clones, 90% of them singletons. Sequencing was done on a sample of peripheral blood. These receptors came from a woman in her forties or fifties in a cohort sampled during active COVID-19.

As DNA, the CDR3 is TGTGCCAGTAGACCCCAGCAGGGGACCCAGTACTTC. Translation: CASRPQQGTQYF. This rearrangement joins TRBV19 to TRBJ2-5; D is possibly TRBD1 (5 bases). This CDR3 is built from 12 residues. The germline V gene encodes CDR1 LNHDA and CDR2 SQIVND (reference sequence). The germline V and J ends were trimmed by 6 bases and 7 bases, with 12 bases remaining between them.

The V and J genes are TRBV7-9 and TRBJ1-2; tentative D call: TRBD1 (6 bases). This CDR3 is built from 14 residues. Germline V gene lookup returns CDR1 SEHNR and CDR2 FQNEAQ (reference sequence). V lost 5 bases and J lost 8, with 18 bases in between. CDR3 coding DNA: TGTGCCAGCAGCCTCCCGGGGGGCGGAGAGGGCTACACCTTC. It is translated as CASSLPGGGEGYTF.

The rearrangement uses TRBV3-1 (or the pseudogene TRBV3-2) and TRBJ2-3; TRBD2 aligns across 8 bases. The CDR3 has 19 amino acids. Germline V gene sequence: CDR1 LGHDT, CDR2 YNNKEL (reference sequence). The ends lost 1 base at V and 2 bases at J; junction bases unmatched: 14. In nucleotides, the CDR3 is TGTGCCAGCAGCCAAGGACCACTAGCGGTGGGACCATTCACAGATACGCAGTATTTT. Translated, it gives CASSQGPLAVGPFTDTQYF.

The rearrangement joins TRBV14 to TRBJ1-4, with D tentatively TRBD1 (5 bases). Deletions cut 0 bases from V and 5 bases from J, with 7 bases between. Looked up from germline, CDR1 is SGHDN and CDR2 is FVKESK. The CDR3 sequence is 14 residues long. As DNA, the CDR3 is TGTGCCAGCAGCCAAGAGGGACTGAATGAAAAACTGTTTTTT. Translating gives CASSQEGLNEKLFF.

V is TRBV6-5 and J is TRBJ1-1; perhaps TRBD1 as D (5 bases). V lost 5 bases to trimming and J lost 8 bases, with 21 bases between them. CDR3 length equals 15 residues. Germline CDR1 MNHEY, CDR2 SVGAGI. CDR3 protein: CASSPYRSLRGEAFF. For the CDR3, the DNA is TGTGCCAGCAGTCCATACAGGTCCCTGCGGGGAGAAGCTTTCTTT.

The CDR3 loop is CASTGGHEKLFF. The CDR3 region has the DNA TGTGCCAGCACGGGGGGACATGAAAAACTGTTTTTT. This chain joins TRBV6-5 and TRBJ1-4, with D possibly matching TRBD1 (5 bases). The V gene's germline CDR1 is MNHEY and CDR2 SVGAGI. This CDR3 spans 12 amino acids. V was shortened by 7 bases and J by 6 bases, with 9 bases between the two germline ends.

The V call is TRBV18, the J call TRBJ2-6; D uncertain. The CDR3 totals 15 residues. V lost 2 bases to trimming and J lost 3 bases, with 8 bases between them. Germline values: CDR1 KGHSH, CDR2 LQKENI. The CDR3 nucleotides read TGTGCCAGCTCACCATCAGGTGGTGGGGCCAACGTCCTGACTTTC. The encoded protein is CASSPSGGGANVLTF.

The genes are TRBV7-3 and TRBJ1-1, with 8 positions matching TRBD1. Germline CDR1 and CDR2: SGHTA and FQGTGA. The ends lost 4 bases at V and 10 bases at J; junction bases unmatched: 8. The CDR3 runs to 13 residues. CDR3 in DNA: TGTGCCAGCAGCTCAATAGACAGGGGCGTAGCTTTCTTT. Translation: CASSSIDRGVAFF.

The genes are TRBV30 and TRBJ2-5; TRBD2 matches at 9 bases. Germline V gene sequence: CDR1 GTSNPN, CDR2 SVGIG (reference sequence). Trimming took 2 bases from V and 1 from J; bases not matched to a gene: 5. The CDR3 has 15 amino acids. As DNA, the CDR3 is TGTGCCTGGAGTCCCGCGGGGGGGGGCCAAGAGACCCAGTACTTC. Amino acids: CAWSPAGGGQETQYF.

The V and J genes are TRBV18 and TRBJ2-2, with D possibly being TRBD2 (6 bases). The germline gives CDR1 KGHSH, CDR2 LQKENI. The V end was cut by 3 bases, the J end by 5 bases, with 16 bases between. This CDR3 has 16 amino acids. The CDR3 sequence is CASSPLPLGGTGELFF. Written as DNA, the CDR3 is TGTGCCAGCTCACCTCTTCCGCTGGGGGGAACCGGGGAGCTGTTTTTT.

The V call is TRBV28, the J call TRBJ1-3; D is ambiguous. Germline-derived CDR1 and CDR2 are MDHEN and SYDVKM. The CDR3 covers 12 residues. Trimming left V 3 bases short and J 4 bases short, with 4 bases between. Here the CDR3 reads CASSLAGNTIYF. The CDR3 DNA reads as TGTGCCAGCAGTTTGGCAGGAAACACCATATATTTT. Full variable domain (outside the CDR3, taken from reference TRBV28 and TRBJ1-3): DVKVTQSSRYLVKRTGEKVFLECVQDMDHENMFWYRQDPGLGLRLIYFSYDVKMKEKGDIPEGYSVSREKKERFSLILESASTNQTSMYLCASSLAGNTIYFGEGSWLTVV.

This chain links TRBV3-1 (or the pseudogene TRBV3-2) with TRBJ2-1; 11 bases match TRBD2. The CDR3 totals 16 residues. The germline CDR1 and CDR2 sequences are LGHDT and YNNKEL (reference sequence). V lost 3 bases to trimming and J lost 6 bases; unmatched junction nucleotides: 7. The CDR3 DNA sequence: TGTGCCAGCAGCCATATACTAGCGGGAGTATCCAATGAGCAGTTCTTC. Its protein product is CASSHILAGVSNEQFF.

The chain is built from TRBV19 and TRBJ1-3, with 7 nucleotides matching TRBD1. This CDR3 is 15 amino acids long. Germline V lookup: CDR1 LNHDA, CDR2 SQIVND (reference sequence). V gave up 10 bases and J gave up 1 base; unmatched junction bases: 10. The CDR3 protein is CATTDRPSSGNTIYF. Here the CDR3 DNA reads TGTGCCACAACGGACAGGCCGAGTTCTGGAAACACCATATATTTT.

The rearrangement joins TRBV18 to TRBJ1-5, with D uncertain. Germline CDR1 is KGHSH and CDR2 is LQKENI. The CDR3 loop spans 15 amino acids. The germline V and J ends were trimmed by 3 bases and 0 bases, with 9 bases remaining between them. The CDR3 is CASSPAGYSNQPQHF. The CDR3 coding sequence is TGTGCCAGCTCACCGGCGGGTTATAGCAATCAGCCCCAGCATTTT.

This chain uses TRBV14 with TRBJ2-7, with 12 bases lining up with TRBD1. The J segment lost 6 bases and the V segment lost 4 bases, leaving 1 base of the junction unmatched. Germline CDR1 is SGHDN and CDR2 is FVKESK. The CDR3 has 13 residues. The CDR3 is CASSRDRGLEQYF. The CDR3 DNA reads TGTGCCAGCAGCCGGGACAGGGGGCTCGAGCAGTACTTC.

This rearrangement joins TRBV6-6 to TRBJ2-7; 8 bases are shared with TRBD2. This CDR3 comprises 15 residues. Trimming at V came to 0 bases and at J to 5 bases, leaving 6 bases not matched to a gene. CDR1 is MNHNY, CDR2 SVGAGI, per germline (reference sequence). Here the CDR3 DNA reads TGTGCCAGCAGTTACTCGAGCGGGAGTGCCGACGAGCAGTACTTC. As protein: CASSYSSGSADEQYF.

The chain recombines TRBV2 with TRBJ1-5; D remains ambiguous. CDR1 and CDR2 from the germline V gene are SNHLY and FYNNEI. The CDR3 contains 14 residues. V shed 3 bases and J shed 7 bases, with 13 bases lying between them. CDR3 in DNA: TGTGCCAGCAGTGAGGGAGGGAGTGAGCAGCCCCAGCATTTT. Protein product: CASSEGGSEQPQHF.

This chain uses TRBV6-2 or TRBV6-3 with TRBJ2-7, with TRBD1 identical over 9 bases. The germline V gene has CDR1 MNHEY and CDR2 SVGEGT. V dropped 5 bases and J dropped 4; count of bases not matched to a gene: 9. This CDR3 comprises 15 residues. CDR3 bases: TGTGCCAGCAGTCCCCACCGGGACAGGGTTTACGAGCAGTACTTC. Amino acid sequence: CASSPHRDRVYEQYF.

The chain has TRBV5-1 and TRBJ1-1; D gene uncertain. Per germline, CDR1 SGHRS and CDR2 YFSETQ. The CDR3 length is 11 residues. Trimming removed 4 bases at V and 11 bases at J, with 12 bases between. CDR3 in amino acids: CASSGGQVAFF. The DNA of the CDR3 is TGCGCCAGCAGCGGTGGCCAGGTGGCTTTCTTT.

The J gene is TRBJ2-4, the V gene TRBV3-1 (or the pseudogene TRBV3-2); 9 bases map to TRBD2. V shed 4 bases and J 2 bases; nucleotides not matched to a gene: 9. The germline CDR1 and CDR2 sequences are LGHDT and YNNKEL (reference sequence). CDR3 length equals 17 residues. CDR3 region: CASSRSGGPDTKNIQYF. CDR3 bases: TGTGCCAGCAGCCGGAGCGGGGGGCCAGATACCAAAAACATTCAGTACTTC.

V gene TRBV19 combines with J gene TRBJ2-3; weak D call: TRBD2 (6 bases). The CDR3 is 15 residues long. Germline CDR1 LNHDA, CDR2 SQIVND (reference sequence). V was pared by 1 base and J by 6 bases, with 14 bases between. This chain's CDR3 is CASSIASGPQDTQYF. CDR3 DNA sequence: TGTGCCAGTAGTATAGCGAGCGGGCCCCAGGATACGCAGTATTTT.